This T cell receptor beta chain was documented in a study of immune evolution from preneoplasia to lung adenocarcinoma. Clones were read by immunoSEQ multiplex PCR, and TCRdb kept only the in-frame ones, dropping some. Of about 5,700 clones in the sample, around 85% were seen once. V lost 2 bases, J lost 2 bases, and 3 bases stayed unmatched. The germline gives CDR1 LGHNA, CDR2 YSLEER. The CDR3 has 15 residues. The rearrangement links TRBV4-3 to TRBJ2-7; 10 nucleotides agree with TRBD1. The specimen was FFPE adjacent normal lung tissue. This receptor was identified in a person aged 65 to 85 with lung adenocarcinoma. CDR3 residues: CASSQLGQGTYEQYF. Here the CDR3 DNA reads TGCGCCAGCAGCCAATTGGGACAGGGGACCTACGAGCAGTACTTC.